The sequence of this T cell receptor beta chain was determined in a study of breast tumors, draining lymph nodes, adjacent tissues. Study-level results: Most tumor T cells seemingly derive from lymph node, then expand in tumor. Luminal-like breast cancer showed significantly higher tumor–nontumor repertoire similarity than basal-like. Compared with lymph nodes, tumors were less diverse; compared with nontumor tissue, more.

Via MiXCR, TCRdb re-called the multiplex PCR reads, giving one row per CDR3 protein. The table lists 60,000 to 75,000 distinct CDR3 sequences, roughly 50% of them singletons. Note on this clonotype: Antigen: not known.

V shed 10 bases, J shed 3 bases, and the junction held 10 bases outside the gene matches. The germline CDR1 and CDR2 sequences are ENHRY and SYGVKD. The CDR3 spans 16 residues. The source material was breast tumor tissue. V usage is TRBV10-3 and J usage is TRBJ2-2; 11 bases match TRBD2. The sequence was collected from a female donor with breast cancer. Some clones in this sample may be carry-over from other donors' samples. The CDR3 here is CATSLAGGVDTGELFF. DNA of the CDR3: TGTGCCACCTCGTTAGCGGGAGGGGTCGACACCGGGGAGCTGTTTTTT.